The 14 T cell receptor beta chains below come from one sample, sequenced in a study of blood T cell repertoires in COVID-19. The repertoire was sequenced with immunoSEQ multiplex PCR; TCRdb's copy has only in-frame clones and lacks some. The data show about 51,000 clones, 80% to 95% seen once. Sequencing was performed on peripheral blood. The receptors here all came from a man aged 50 to 60 with acute or convalescent COVID-19.

This rearrangement joins TRBV28 to TRBJ1-4; TRBD1 matches at 8 bases. Germline V lookup: CDR1 MDHEN, CDR2 SYDVKM. The CDR3 is 13 residues long. After removal of 6 bases from V and 8 bases from J, the junction contained 5 bases not matched to a gene. CDR3 in amino acids: CASSTGGGEKLFF. The CDR3 DNA reads TGTGCCAGCAGCACAGGGGGGGGAGAAAAACTGTTTTTT. The full variable domain, with the rest looked up from reference TRBV28 and TRBJ1-4, is DVKVTQSSRYLVKRTGEKVFLECVQDMDHENMFWYRQDPGLGLRLIYFSYDVKMKEKGDIPEGYSVSREKKERFSLILESASTNQTSMYLCASSTGGGEKLFFGSGTQLSVL.

The chain links TRBV21-1 to TRBJ1-2; the listed D gene, TRBD1, was not tested against the DNA. TRBV21-1 constitutes a pseudogene. The CDR3 consists of 16 residues. The CDR3 is CASNLSSDRLDFGYTF. CDR3 DNA sequence: TGTGCCAGCAATTTAAGCTCGGACAGGCTGGACTTTGGCTACACCTTC.

The V call is TRBV7-6, the J call TRBJ1-2, with TRBD1 matching 7 bases. The CDR3 has 15 residues. With 6 bases clipped from V and 3 bases from J, the junction kept 10 bases outside the gene matches. Germline-derived CDR1 and CDR2 are SGHVS and FNYEAQ. The chain's CDR3 is CASSTTGTDHYGYTF. In nucleotides, the CDR3 is TGTGCCAGCAGTACTACCGGGACAGACCACTATGGCTACACCTTC.

The rearrangement uses TRBV9 and TRBJ1-2; 11 positions agree with TRBD1. This CDR3 has 17 residues. With 0 bases clipped from V and 4 bases from J, the junction kept 8 bases outside the gene matches. Per germline, CDR1 SGDLS and CDR2 YYNGEE. Here the CDR3 DNA reads TGTGCCAGCAGCGTAGGAGGGACAGGGGGGATTACCTATGGCTACACCTTC. Translated: CASSVGGTGGITYGYTF.

This sequence joins TRBV9 and TRBJ1-2; 9 bases agree with TRBD1. There are 14 residues in the CDR3. The germline V gene encodes CDR1 SGDLS and CDR2 YYNGEE. V shed 4 bases and J 6 bases; nucleotides not matched to a gene: 7. CDR3 sequence reads: CASSSSGQGDGYTF. The CDR3, as DNA: TGTGCCAGCAGCTCCTCGGGACAGGGAGATGGCTACACCTTC. The full variable domain, its missing parts supplied by reference TRBV9 and TRBJ1-2, is DSGVTQTPKHLITATGQRVTLRCSPRSGDLSVYWYQQSLDQGLQFLIQYYNGEERAKGNILERFSAQQFPDLHSELNLSSLELGDSALYFCASSSSGQGDGYTFGSGTRLTVV.

The rearrangement links TRBV4-1 to TRBJ2-3, with 9 nucleotides matching TRBD2. The germline CDR1 and CDR2 sequences are MGHRA and YSYEKL. CDR3 size: 17 residues. The trim removed 0 bases at V and 1 base at J, leaving 5 bases unmatched. The DNA of the CDR3 is TGCGCCAGCAGCCAAGAAAGTGTAGCGGGGGGCACAGATACGCAGTATTTT. This encodes CASSQESVAGGTDTQYF.

V usage is TRBV10-3 and J usage is TRBJ2-2; maybe TRBD1 (6 bases). The CDR3 runs to 12 residues. V was cut by 6 bases and J by 5 bases, with 7 bases left in between. Germline V gene data show CDR1 as ENHRY and CDR2 as SYGVKD. The CDR3 is CAIRTGTGELFF. Written as DNA, the CDR3 is TGTGCCATCAGGACAGGTACCGGGGAGCTGTTTTTT.

The chain employs TRBV5-1 and TRBJ2-5; 8 positions match TRBD1. V dropped 7 bases and J dropped 4; count of bases not matched to a gene: 9. The CDR3 totals 14 residues. Germline loops: CDR1 SGHRS, CDR2 YFSETQ. In DNA, the CDR3 is TGCGCCAGCGCTCAACTGACAGGGGCAGAGACCCAGTACTTC. It codes for CASAQLTGAETQYF.

The rearrangement uses TRBV30 and TRBJ2-7, with 9 nucleotides matching TRBD2. The CDR3 spans 15 residues. Trimming at V came to 1 base and at J to 6 bases, leaving 10 bases not matched to a gene. The V gene's germline CDR1 is GTSNPN and CDR2 SVGIG (reference sequence). The CDR3 reads CAWSGVAGAIGEQYF. In DNA, the CDR3 is TGTGCCTGGAGTGGGGTAGCGGGGGCCATCGGCGAGCAGTACTTC.

This clone was detected only once. The V and J genes are TRBV28 and TRBJ1-2; D gene uncertain. Trimming removed 5 bases at V and 5 bases at J, with 9 bases between. CDR1 is MDHEN, CDR2 SYDVKM, per germline. The CDR3 has 12 amino acids. The CDR3 DNA follows: TGTGCCAGCAGTAACAGACGGTATGGCTACACCTTC. This translates into CASSNRRYGYTF.

As to this clone: This same CDR3 is encoded by further DNA sequences in the sample. The chain uses TRBV5-8 and TRBJ1-1; D gene ambiguous. This CDR3 spans 16 amino acids. Trimming removed 0 bases from V and 2 bases from J, with 14 bases in between. Germline V gene sequence: CDR1 SGHTS, CDR2 YDEGEE. CDR3 in amino acids: CASSLVFGRTNTEAFF. In nucleotides, the CDR3 is TGTGCCAGCAGCTTGGTCTTTGGCAGAACAAACACTGAAGCTTTCTTT. Drawing the rest from reference TRBV5-8 and TRBJ1-1, the complete variable domain is EAGVTQSPTHLIKTRGQQATLRCSPISGHTSVYWYQQALGLGLQFLLWYDEGEERNRGNFPPRFSGRQFPNYSSELNVNALELEDSALYLCASSLVFGRTNTEAFFGQGTRLTVV.

The chain couples TRBV9 to TRBJ2-7; 7 bases agree with TRBD2. V shed 4 bases, J shed 4 bases, and the junction held 8 bases outside the gene matches. CDR1 and CDR2 (germline): SGDLS, YYNGEE. The CDR3 consists of 14 residues. In nucleotides, the CDR3 is TGTGCCAGCAGCCTCGGACTAGGTTCATACGAGCAGTACTTC. Translated, it gives CASSLGLGSYEQYF. The entire variable domain, with the rest obtained from reference TRBV9 and TRBJ2-7, is as follows: DSGVTQTPKHLITATGQRVTLRCSPRSGDLSVYWYQQSLDQGLQFLIQYYNGEERAKGNILERFSAQQFPDLHSELNLSSLELGDSALYFCASSLGLGSYEQYFGPGTRLTVT.

CDR3 in DNA: TGCGCCAGCAGCACTCCTAGCGGAGTGGCAGATACGCAGTATTTT. Its translation is CASSTPSGVADTQYF. The chain is built from TRBV5-1 and TRBJ2-3, with 7 positions matching TRBD2. The CDR3 sequence is 15 residues long. CDR1 is SGHRS, CDR2 YFSETQ, per germline. V gave up 4 bases and J gave up 4 bases; unmatched junction bases: 9. The full variable domain, in which reference TRBV5-1 and TRBJ2-3 provide the parts outside the CDR3, is KAGVTQTPRYLIKTRGQQVTLSCSPISGHRSVSWYQQTPGQGLQFLFEYFSETQRNKGNFPGRFSGRQFSNSRSEMNVSTLELGDSALYLCASSTPSGVADTQYFGPGTRLTVL.

The chain recombines TRBV5-5 with TRBJ1-5, with TRBD1 as a possible D gene (5 bases). Deletions cut 2 bases from V and 5 bases from J, with 14 bases between. The germline V gene encodes CDR1 SGHKS and CDR2 YYEKEE (reference sequence). The CDR3 has 15 amino acids. CDR3 sequence reads: CASSLVDSLYQPQHF. The CDR3 DNA follows: TGTGCCAGCAGCTTAGTAGACAGCCTCTATCAGCCCCAGCATTTT.